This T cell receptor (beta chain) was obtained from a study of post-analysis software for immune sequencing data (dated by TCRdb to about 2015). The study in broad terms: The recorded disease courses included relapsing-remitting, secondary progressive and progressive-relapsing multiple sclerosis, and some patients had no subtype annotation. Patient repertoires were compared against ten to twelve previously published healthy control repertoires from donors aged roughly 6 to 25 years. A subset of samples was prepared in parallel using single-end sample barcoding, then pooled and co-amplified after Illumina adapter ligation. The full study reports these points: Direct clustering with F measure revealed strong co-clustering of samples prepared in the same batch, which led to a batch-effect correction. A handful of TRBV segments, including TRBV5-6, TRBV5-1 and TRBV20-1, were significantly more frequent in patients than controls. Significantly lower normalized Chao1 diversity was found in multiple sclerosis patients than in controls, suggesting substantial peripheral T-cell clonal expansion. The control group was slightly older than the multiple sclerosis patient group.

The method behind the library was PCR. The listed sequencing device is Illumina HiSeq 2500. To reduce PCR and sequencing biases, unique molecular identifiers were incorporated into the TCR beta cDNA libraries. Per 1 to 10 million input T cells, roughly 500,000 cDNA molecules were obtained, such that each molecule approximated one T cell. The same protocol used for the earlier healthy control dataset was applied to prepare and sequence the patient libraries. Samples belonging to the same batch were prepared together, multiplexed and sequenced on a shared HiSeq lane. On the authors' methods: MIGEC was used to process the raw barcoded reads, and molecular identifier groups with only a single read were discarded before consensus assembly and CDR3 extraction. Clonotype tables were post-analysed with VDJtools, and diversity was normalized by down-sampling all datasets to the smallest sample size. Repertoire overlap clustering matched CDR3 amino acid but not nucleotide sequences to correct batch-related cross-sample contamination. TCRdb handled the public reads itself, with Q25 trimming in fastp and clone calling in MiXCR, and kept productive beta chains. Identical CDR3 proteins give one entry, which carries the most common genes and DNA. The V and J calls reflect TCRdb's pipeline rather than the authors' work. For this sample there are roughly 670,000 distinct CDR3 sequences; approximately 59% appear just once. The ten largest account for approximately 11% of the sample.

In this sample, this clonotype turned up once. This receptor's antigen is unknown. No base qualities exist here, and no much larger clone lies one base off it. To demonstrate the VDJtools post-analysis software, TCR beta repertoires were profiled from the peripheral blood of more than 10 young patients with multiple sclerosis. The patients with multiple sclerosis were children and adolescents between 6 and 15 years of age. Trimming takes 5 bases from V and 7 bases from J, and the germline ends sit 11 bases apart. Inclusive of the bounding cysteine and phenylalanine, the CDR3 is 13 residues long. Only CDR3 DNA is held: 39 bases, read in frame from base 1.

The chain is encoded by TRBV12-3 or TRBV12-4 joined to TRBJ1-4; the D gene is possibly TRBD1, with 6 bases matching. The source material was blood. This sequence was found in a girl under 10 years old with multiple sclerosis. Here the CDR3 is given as CASSLDRTEKLFF. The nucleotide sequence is TGTGCCAGCAGTCTAGACAGGACTGAAAAACTGTTTTTT.